This T cell receptor (beta chain) was obtained from a study of cytomegalovirus exposure and HLA in healthy donors. The PCR employed 60 Vbeta primers together with 13 Jbeta primers. The table came from immunoSEQ multiplex PCR; TCRdb's copy has only in-frame clones and leaves some out. The sample has 200,000 or so clones; around 86% are singletons. This receptor was obtained from a woman in her late teens or twenties in good health and CMV-seronegative. The sequencing input was PBMCs.

The CDR3 DNA reads TGTGCCAGCAGTAGTGCCTGGGGGGCAACTAATGAAAAACTGTTTTTT. It yields the protein CASSSAWGATNEKLFF. The chain recombines TRBV28 with TRBJ1-4; a weak D match, TRBD1 (5 bases). Germline CDR1 MDHEN, CDR2 SYDVKM. With 5 bases removed from V and 0 bases from J, the gap between germline ends came to 13 bases. There are 16 residues in the CDR3.